These 5 T cell receptor beta chains were sequenced from one sample in a study of cytomegalovirus exposure and HLA in healthy donors. 60 Vbeta and 13 Jbeta primers were used in PCR. Produced via immunoSEQ multiplex PCR; TCRdb's table is partial and in-frame only. The repertoire holds some 85,000 clones, with approximately 76% as singletons. Sequencing used PBMCs. The source is a male donor in good health and CMV-seronegative.

The chain couples TRBV10-3 to TRBJ2-5; no reliable D call. The V gene lost 3 bases and the J gene lost 1 base, with 6 bases spanning the gap. The CDR3 is made up of 13 amino acids. Germline lookup yields CDR1 ENHRY and CDR2 SYGVKD. The CDR3 coding sequence is TGTGCCATCAGTGACGGTCTCCAAGAGACCCAGTACTTC. This translates into CAISDGLQETQYF.

CDR3 amino acids: CASSTSPGQGTYEQYF. In DNA, the CDR3 is TGTGCCAGTAGTACTAGCCCGGGACAGGGAACCTACGAGCAGTACTTC. The chain is built from TRBV19 and TRBJ2-7, with 9 positions matching TRBD1. Per germline, CDR1 LNHDA and CDR2 SQIVND (reference sequence). The CDR3 has 16 amino acids. The V and J ends lost 4 bases and 2 bases, in that order; junction bases with no gene match: 9.

The chain has TRBV11-2 and TRBJ1-6; D is possibly TRBD1 (6 bases). CDR3 size: 16 residues. Trimming pared 3 bases from V and 0 bases from J, leaving 9 bases between. Looked up from germline, CDR1 is SGHAT and CDR2 is FQNNGV. The CDR3 region is CASSFQGGSYNSPLHF. The CDR3 nucleotides are TGTGCCAGCAGCTTCCAAGGGGGCTCCTATAATTCACCCCTCCACTTT. The whole variable domain, remainder taken from reference TRBV11-2 and TRBJ1-6, is EAGVAQSPRYKIIEKRQSVAFWCNPISGHATLYWYQQILGQGPKLLIQFQNNGVVDDSQLPKDRFSAERLKGVDSTLKIQPAKLEDSAVYLCASSFQGGSYNSPLHFGNGTRLTVT.

The chain has TRBV6-1 and TRBJ1-1, with 7 bases identical to TRBD1. This CDR3 comprises 13 residues. Germline CDR1 is MNHNS and CDR2 is SASEGT. With V trimmed by 6 bases and J by 3 bases, 4 bases remained unmatched. The chain's CDR3 is CASSPDRDTEAFF. CDR3 nucleotide sequence: TGTGCCAGCAGCCCCGACAGGGACACTGAAGCTTTCTTT.

This sequence joins TRBV5-4 and TRBJ1-2, with TRBD1 matching over 9 bases. This CDR3 contains 15 residues. Germline CDR1 SGHNT, CDR2 YYREEE (reference sequence). The J segment lost 0 bases and the V segment lost 4 bases, leaving 4 bases of the junction unmatched. The DNA for the CDR3 is TGTGCCAGCAGCCGAACAGGGGGCTCTAACTATGGCTACACCTTC. This gives the protein CASSRTGGSNYGYTF. Combining the CDR3 with reference TRBV5-4 and TRBJ1-2 gives the whole variable domain ETGVTQSPTHLIKTRGQQVTLRCSSQSGHNTVSWYQQALGQGPQFIFQYYREEENGRGNFPPRFSGLQFPNYSSELNVNALELDDSALYLCASSRTGGSNYGYTFGSGTRLTVV.